This TCR beta chain was sequenced in a study of blood T cell repertoires in COVID-19. Source study methods: From reference gene primer amplification, estimates of nucleated cell counts were derived. The data were produced by immunoSEQ multiplex PCR, yet TCRdb's version contains in-frame clones alone and is incomplete. V, J and clone size were drawn from that table, and D and trimming were deduced from the DNA. The sample has more than 300,000 clones; around 87% are singletons. Germline loops: CDR1 GTSNPN, CDR2 SVGIG (reference sequence). This CDR3 is 15 amino acids long. J gave up 3 bases and V 5 bases, and 8 bases lay outside the gene matches.

The specimen was peripheral blood. The TCR was taken from a woman aged 25-40 years with COVID-19, enrolled during active disease. V and J are TRBV30 and TRBJ2-1; 9 bases match TRBD2. Here the CDR3 DNA reads TGTGCCTGGTCCCCTAGCGGGGAAGACTACAATGAGCAGTTCTTC. This sequence encodes CAWSPSGEDYNEQFF.